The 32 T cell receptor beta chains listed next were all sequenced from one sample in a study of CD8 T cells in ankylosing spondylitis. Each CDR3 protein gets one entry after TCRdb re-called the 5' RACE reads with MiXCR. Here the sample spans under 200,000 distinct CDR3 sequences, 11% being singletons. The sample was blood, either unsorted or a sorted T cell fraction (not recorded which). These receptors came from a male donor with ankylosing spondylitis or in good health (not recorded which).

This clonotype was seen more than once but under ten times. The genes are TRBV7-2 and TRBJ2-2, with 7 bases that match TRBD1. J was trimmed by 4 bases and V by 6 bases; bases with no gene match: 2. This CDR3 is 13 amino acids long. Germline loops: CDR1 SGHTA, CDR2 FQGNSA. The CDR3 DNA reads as TGTGCCAGCAGTTACAGGGGCACCGGGGAGCTGTTTTTT. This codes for CASSYRGTGELFF.

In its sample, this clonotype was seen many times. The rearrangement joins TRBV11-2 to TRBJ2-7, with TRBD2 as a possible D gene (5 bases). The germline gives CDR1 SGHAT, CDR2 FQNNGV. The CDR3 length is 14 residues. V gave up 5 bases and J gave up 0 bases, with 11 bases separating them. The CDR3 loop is CASSQKGSSYEQYF. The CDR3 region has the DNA TGTGCCAGCAGCCAGAAAGGGAGCTCCTACGAGCAGTACTTC.

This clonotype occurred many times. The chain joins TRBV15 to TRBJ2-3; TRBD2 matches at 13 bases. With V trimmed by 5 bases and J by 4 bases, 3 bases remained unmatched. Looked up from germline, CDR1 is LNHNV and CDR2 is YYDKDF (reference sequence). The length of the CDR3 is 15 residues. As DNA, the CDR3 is TGTGCCACCAGCCGGACTAGCGGGAGTTCAGATACGCAGTATTTT. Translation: CATSRTSGSSDTQYF. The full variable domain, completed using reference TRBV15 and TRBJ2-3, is DAMVIQNPRYQVTQFGKPVTLSCSQTLNHNVMYWYQQKSSQAPKLLFHYYDKDFNNEADTPDNFQSRRPNTSFCFLDIRSPGLGDTAMYLCATSRTSGSSDTQYFGPGTRLTVL.

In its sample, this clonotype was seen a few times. CDR3 sequence reads: CSALLPTGGSYEQYF. The DNA for the CDR3 is TGCAGTGCACTCCTTCCCACGGGAGGCTCCTACGAGCAGTACTTC. V is TRBV20-1 and J is TRBJ2-7; TRBD2 matches at 7 bases. Germline CDR1 is DFQATT and CDR2 is SNEGSKA (reference sequence). The CDR3 loop spans 15 amino acids. J was trimmed by 0 bases and V by 6 bases; bases with no gene match: 11.

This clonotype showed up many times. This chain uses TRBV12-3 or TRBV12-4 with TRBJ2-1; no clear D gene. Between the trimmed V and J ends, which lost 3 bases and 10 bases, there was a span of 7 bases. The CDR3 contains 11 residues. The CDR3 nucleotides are TGTGCCAGCAGTTTCAGCCGGGAGCAGTTCTTC. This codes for CASSFSREQFF.

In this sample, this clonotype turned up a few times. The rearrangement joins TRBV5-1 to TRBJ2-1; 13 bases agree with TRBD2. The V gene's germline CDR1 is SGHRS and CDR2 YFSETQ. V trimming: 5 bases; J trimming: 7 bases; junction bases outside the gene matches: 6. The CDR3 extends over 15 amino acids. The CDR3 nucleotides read TGCGCCAGCAGACTAGCGGGGGGGGCTCTGAATGAGCAGTTCTTC. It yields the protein CASRLAGGALNEQFF.

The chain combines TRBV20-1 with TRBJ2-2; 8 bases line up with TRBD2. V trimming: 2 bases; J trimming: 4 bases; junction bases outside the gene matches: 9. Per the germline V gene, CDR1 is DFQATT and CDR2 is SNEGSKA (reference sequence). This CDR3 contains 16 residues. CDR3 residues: CSARSGGGRGTGELFF. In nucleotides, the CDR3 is TGCAGTGCTAGATCGGGGGGGGGTAGGGGCACCGGGGAGCTGTTTTTT.

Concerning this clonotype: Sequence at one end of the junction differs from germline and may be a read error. The CDR3 nucleotides read TGTGCCAGCAGCTTAGGTCGGGCGCCCGGCTCTGAGCGGTTCTTC. Its protein is CASSLGRAPGSERFF. The gene calls are TRBV7-9 and TRBJ2-1; D remains ambiguous. This CDR3 contains 15 residues. CDR1 SEHNR and CDR2 FQNEAQ come from the germline V gene (reference sequence).

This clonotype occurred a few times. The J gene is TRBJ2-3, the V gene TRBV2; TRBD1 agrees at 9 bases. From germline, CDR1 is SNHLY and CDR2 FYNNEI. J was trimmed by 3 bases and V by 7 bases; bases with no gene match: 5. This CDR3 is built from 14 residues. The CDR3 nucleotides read TGTGCCAGCATTGGGGGACAGGGAACAGATACGCAGTATTTT. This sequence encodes CASIGGQGTDTQYF.

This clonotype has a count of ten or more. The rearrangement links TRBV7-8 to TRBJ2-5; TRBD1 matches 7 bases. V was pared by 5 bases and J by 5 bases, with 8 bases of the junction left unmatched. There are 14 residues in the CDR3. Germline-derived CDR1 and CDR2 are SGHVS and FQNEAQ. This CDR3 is CASSPKTGPETQYF. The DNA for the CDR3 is TGTGCCAGCAGCCCAAAGACAGGGCCTGAGACCCAGTACTTC.

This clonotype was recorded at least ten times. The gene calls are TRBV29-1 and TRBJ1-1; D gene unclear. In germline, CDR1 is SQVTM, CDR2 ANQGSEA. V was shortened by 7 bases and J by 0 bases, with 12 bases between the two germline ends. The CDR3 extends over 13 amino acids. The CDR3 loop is CSARTGMNTEAFF. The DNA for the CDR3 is TGCAGCGCTCGGACGGGAATGAACACTGAAGCTTTCTTT.

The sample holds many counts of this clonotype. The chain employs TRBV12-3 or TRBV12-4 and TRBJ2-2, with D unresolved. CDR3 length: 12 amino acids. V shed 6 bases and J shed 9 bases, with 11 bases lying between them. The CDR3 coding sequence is TGTGCCAGCAGCTATGTGGTTCGGGAGCTGTTTTTT. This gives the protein CASSYVVRELFF.

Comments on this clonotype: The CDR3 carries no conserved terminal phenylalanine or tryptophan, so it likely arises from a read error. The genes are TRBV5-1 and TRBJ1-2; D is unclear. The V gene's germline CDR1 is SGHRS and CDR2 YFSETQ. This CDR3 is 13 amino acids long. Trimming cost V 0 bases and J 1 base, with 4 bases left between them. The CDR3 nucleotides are TGCGCCAGCAGCTTGGGCGATAACTATGGCTACACCCTC. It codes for CASSLGDNYGYTL.

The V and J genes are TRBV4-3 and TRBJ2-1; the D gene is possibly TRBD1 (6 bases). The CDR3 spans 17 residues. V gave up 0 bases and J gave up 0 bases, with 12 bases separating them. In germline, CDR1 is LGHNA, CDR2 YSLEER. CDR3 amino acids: CASSQDRPGASYNEQFF. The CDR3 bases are TGCGCCAGCAGCCAAGATCGTCCAGGGGCCTCCTACAATGAGCAGTTCTTC.

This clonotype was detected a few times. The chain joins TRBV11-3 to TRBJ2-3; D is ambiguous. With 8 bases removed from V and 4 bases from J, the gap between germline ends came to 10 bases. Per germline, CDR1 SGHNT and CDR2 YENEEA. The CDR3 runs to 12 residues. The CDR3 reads CASRAVADTQYF. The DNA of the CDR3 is TGTGCCAGCCGCGCGGTGGCAGATACGCAGTATTTT. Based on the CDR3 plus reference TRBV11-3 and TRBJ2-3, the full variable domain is EAGVVQSPRYKIIEKKQPVAFWCNPISGHNTLYWYLQNLGQGPELLIRYENEEAVDDSQLPKDRFSAERLKGVDSTLKIQPAELGDSAVYLCASRAVADTQYFGPGTRLTVL.

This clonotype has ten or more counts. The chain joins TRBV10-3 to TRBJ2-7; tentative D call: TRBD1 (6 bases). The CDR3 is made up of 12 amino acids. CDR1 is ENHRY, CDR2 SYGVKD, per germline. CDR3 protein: CGAGTTLVEQYF. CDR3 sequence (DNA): TGTGGGGCCGGGACAACTCTCGTCGAGCAGTACTTC.

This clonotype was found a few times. The CDR3 loop is CASSPVREAYEQYF. The CDR3 DNA follows: TGTGCCAGCAGCCCCGTCCGTGAGGCCTACGAGCAGTACTTC. The chain uses TRBV11-3 and TRBJ2-7; D is unresolved. The germline V gene has CDR1 SGHNT and CDR2 YENEEA. The CDR3 totals 14 residues. Trimming removed 5 bases at V and 2 bases at J, with 13 bases between.

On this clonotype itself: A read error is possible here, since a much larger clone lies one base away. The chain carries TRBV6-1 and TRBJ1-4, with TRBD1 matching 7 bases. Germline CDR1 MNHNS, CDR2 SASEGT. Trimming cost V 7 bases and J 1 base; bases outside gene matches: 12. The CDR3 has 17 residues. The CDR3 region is CASTYRLGQKTNEKLFF. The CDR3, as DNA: TGTGCCAGCACCTACCGACTGGGACAGAAAACTAATGAAAAACTGTTTTTT.

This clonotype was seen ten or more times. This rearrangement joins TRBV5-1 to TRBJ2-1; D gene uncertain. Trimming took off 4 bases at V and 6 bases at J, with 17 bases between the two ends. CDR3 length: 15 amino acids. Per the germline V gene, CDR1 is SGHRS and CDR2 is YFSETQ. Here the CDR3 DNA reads TGCGCCAGCAGCCTCCGTGGTAACCCCCCCAATGAGCAGTTCTTC. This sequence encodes CASSLRGNPPNEQFF.

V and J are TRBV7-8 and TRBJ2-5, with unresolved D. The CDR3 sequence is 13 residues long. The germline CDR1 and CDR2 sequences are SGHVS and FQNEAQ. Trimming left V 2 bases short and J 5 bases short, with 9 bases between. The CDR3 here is CASSLSRLETQYF. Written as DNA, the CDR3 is TGTGCCAGCAGCTTATCCCGGCTTGAGACCCAGTACTTC.

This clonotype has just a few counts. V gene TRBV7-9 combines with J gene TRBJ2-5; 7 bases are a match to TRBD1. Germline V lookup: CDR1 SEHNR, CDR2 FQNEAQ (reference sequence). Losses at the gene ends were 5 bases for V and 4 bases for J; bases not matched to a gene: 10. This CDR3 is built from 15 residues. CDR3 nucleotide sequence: TGTGCCAGCAGCCCCCCGACAGGGAAGGCAGAGACCCAGTACTTC. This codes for CASSPPTGKAETQYF.

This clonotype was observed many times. CDR3 in DNA: TGTGCCAGCAGTGAACCGGGACAGCGGTTTTATAGCAATCAGCCCCAGCATTTT. This codes for CASSEPGQRFYSNQPQHF. The chain employs TRBV6-1 and TRBJ1-5; the match to TRBD1 covers 7 bases. There are 18 residues in the CDR3. V dropped 2 bases and J dropped 0; count of bases not matched to a gene: 10. CDR1 and CDR2 from the germline V gene are MNHNS and SASEGT.

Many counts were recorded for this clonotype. This CDR3 reads CASSQDREATQYF. In nucleotides, the CDR3 is TGTGCCAGCAGCCAAGATCGGGAAGCTACGCAGTATTTT. The chain joins TRBV14 to TRBJ2-3; TRBD2 might be the D (5 bases). Germline V gene data show CDR1 as SGHDN and CDR2 as FVKESK. The CDR3 covers 13 residues. V lost 0 bases, J lost 8 bases, and 9 bases lay in between.

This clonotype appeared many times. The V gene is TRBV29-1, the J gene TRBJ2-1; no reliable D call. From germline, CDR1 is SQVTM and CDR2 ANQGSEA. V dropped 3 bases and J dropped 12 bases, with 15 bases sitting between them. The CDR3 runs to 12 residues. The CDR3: CSVDLDMVVQFF. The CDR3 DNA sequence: TGCAGCGTTGACCTAGACATGGTCGTGCAGTTCTTC.

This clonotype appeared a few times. The CDR3 loop is CSAIFTLNTEAFF. Here the CDR3 DNA reads TGCAGTGCTATCTTTACCCTGAACACTGAAGCTTTCTTT. V is TRBV20-1 and J is TRBJ1-1; D remains unclear. Germline CDR1 DFQATT, CDR2 SNEGSKA (reference sequence). This CDR3 is 13 amino acids long. The V gene lost 4 bases and the J gene lost 0 bases, with 9 bases spanning the gap.

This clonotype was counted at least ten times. The DNA for the CDR3 is TGTGCCAGCAGCTCCGGGACAGACCGTGGCGGAAAACTGTTTTTT. Translating it yields CASSSGTDRGGKLFF. The V and J genes are TRBV9 and TRBJ1-4; 7 positions agree with TRBD1. The CDR3 spans 15 residues. Germline loops: CDR1 SGDLS, CDR2 YYNGEE. V was pared by 4 bases and J by 10 bases, with 13 bases of the junction left unmatched.

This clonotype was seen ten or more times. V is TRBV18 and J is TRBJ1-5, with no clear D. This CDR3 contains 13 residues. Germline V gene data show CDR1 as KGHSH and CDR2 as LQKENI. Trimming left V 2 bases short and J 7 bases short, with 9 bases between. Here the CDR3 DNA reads TGTGCCAGCTCACCAGGAGAGTCGCAGCCCCAGCATTTT. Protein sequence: CASSPGESQPQHF.

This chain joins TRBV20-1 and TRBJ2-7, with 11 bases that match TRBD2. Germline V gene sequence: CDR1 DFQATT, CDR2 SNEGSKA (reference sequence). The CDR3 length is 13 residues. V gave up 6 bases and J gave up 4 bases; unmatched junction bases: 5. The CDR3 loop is CSALGLAEYEQYF. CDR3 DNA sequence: TGCAGTGCCTTGGGACTAGCGGAGTACGAGCAGTACTTC.

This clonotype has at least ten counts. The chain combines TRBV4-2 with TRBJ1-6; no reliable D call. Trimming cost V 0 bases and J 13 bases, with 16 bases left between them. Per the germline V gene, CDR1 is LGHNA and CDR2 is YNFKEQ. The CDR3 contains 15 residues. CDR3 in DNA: TGTGCCAGCAGCCAAGATTTGGCCAGTGTCGTTCCCCTCCACTTT. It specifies CASSQDLASVVPLHF.

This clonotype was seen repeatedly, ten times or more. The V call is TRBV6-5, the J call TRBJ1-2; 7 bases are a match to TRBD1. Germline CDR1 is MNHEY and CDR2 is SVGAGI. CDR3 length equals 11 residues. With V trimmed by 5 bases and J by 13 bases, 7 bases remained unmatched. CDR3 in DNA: TGTGCCAGCAGTAAACCCGGGACAGTCACCTTC. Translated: CASSKPGTVTF.

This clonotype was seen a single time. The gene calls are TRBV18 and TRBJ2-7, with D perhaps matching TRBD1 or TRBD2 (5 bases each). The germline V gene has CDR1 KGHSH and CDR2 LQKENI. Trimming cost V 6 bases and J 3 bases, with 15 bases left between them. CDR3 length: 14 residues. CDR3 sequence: CASSPGTVLYEQYF. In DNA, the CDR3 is TGTGCCAGCTCTCCCGGGACGGTCCTCTACGAGCAGTACTTC.

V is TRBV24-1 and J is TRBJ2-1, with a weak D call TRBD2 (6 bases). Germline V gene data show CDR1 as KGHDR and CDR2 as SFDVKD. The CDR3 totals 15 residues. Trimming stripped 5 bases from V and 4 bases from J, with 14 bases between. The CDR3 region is CATSGGLSSYNEQFF. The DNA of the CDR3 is TGTGCCACCAGTGGGGGACTCTCCTCATACAATGAGCAGTTCTTC.